The 26 T cell receptor beta chains presented below share a single source sample, sequenced in a study of T cells in localized non-small cell lung cancer. Method: immunoSEQ multiplex PCR; TCRdb's copy keeps in-frame clones and lacks some. The data show fewer than 90,000 clones, 80% seen once. This specimen consisted of PBMCs, obtained before any cancer treatment. The receptors come from a man aged 40 to 75 with stage II squamous cell lung carcinoma.

The chain couples TRBV9 to TRBJ1-6; D is ambiguous. Trimming pared 0 bases from V and 0 bases from J, leaving 4 bases between. The CDR3 loop spans 15 amino acids. CDR1 and CDR2 from the germline V gene are SGDLS and YYNGEE. CDR3 protein: CASSVGGSYNSPLHF. The CDR3 coding sequence is TGTGCCAGCAGCGTAGGAGGCTCCTATAATTCACCCCTCCACTTT.

J is TRBJ1-1 and V is TRBV5-1; TRBD1 is a possible D gene (5 bases). The CDR3 runs 14 residues. Germline V gives CDR1 SGHRS, CDR2 YFSETQ. The germline V and J ends were trimmed by 4 bases and 1 base, with 11 bases remaining between them. CDR3: CASSPERGNTEAFF. The CDR3 nucleotides read TGCGCCAGCAGCCCGGAGAGGGGGAACACTGAAGCTTTCTTT.

This clone has only one observation. The genes are TRBV6-5 and TRBJ1-1; D is unresolved. V lost 6 bases, J lost 0 bases, and 8 bases lay in between. Germline CDR1 reads MNHEY; CDR2 reads SVGAGI. The CDR3 is 13 amino acids. The CDR3, as DNA: TGTGCCAGCAGGGACGGATTGAACACTGAAGCTTTCTTT. The encoded protein is CASRDGLNTEAFF.

This clone was detected only once. This chain connects TRBV5-5 to TRBJ2-2; D is possibly TRBD1 (5 bases). CDR1 and CDR2 (germline): SGHKS, YYEKEE (reference sequence). The CDR3 has 14 residues. V dropped 7 bases and J dropped 4 bases, with 14 bases sitting between them. The CDR3 spells CASRPGLATGELFF. CDR3 in DNA: TGTGCCAGCCGACCAGGGCTGGCCACCGGGGAGCTGTTTTTT.

This clone was observed a few times. The chain uses TRBV28 and TRBJ1-1; D ambiguous. Germline assignment: CDR1 MDHEN and CDR2 SYDVKM. The CDR3 is 13 residues long. V lost 5 bases and J 1 base, leaving 8 bases between the germline ends. The CDR3 DNA follows: TGTGCCAGCAGTCGCTTTGAGAACACTGAAGCTTTCTTT. Amino acid sequence: CASSRFENTEAFF.

J is TRBJ1-2 and V is TRBV7-9, with D perhaps TRBD1 (6 bases). The germline CDR1 and CDR2 sequences are SEHNR and FQNEAQ (reference sequence). This CDR3 has 15 amino acids. V dropped 4 bases and J dropped 6 bases, with 18 bases sitting between them. CDR3 sequence: CASSSADWGAHGYTF. The CDR3 DNA is TGTGCCAGCAGCTCGGCCGATTGGGGGGCGCATGGCTACACCTTC.

This clone was observed a handful of times. Written as DNA, the CDR3 is TGTGCCAGCAGGCCCGGTAGCAATCAGCCCCAGCATTTT. Protein: CASRPGSNQPQHF. The chain employs TRBV6-6 and TRBJ1-5, with D hard to call. Trimming pared 6 bases from V and 0 bases from J, leaving 6 bases between. CDR1 is MNHNY and CDR2 is SVGAGI in the germline V gene (reference sequence). The CDR3 extends over 13 amino acids.

This chain connects TRBV5-4 to TRBJ1-6; no clear D. The germline V gene encodes CDR1 SGHNT and CDR2 YYREEE (reference sequence). The CDR3 has 16 residues. Trimming pared 3 bases from V and 6 bases from J, leaving 16 bases between. The CDR3 DNA sequence: TGTGCCAGCAGCTCCCCGGCGGGGAATAGTAATTCACCCCTCCACTTT. The encoded protein is CASSSPAGNSNSPLHF.

The chain employs TRBV13 and TRBJ2-1, with 10 bases identical to TRBD2. Germline CDR1 and CDR2: PRHDT and FYEKMQ (reference sequence). V dropped 4 bases and J dropped 3; count of bases not matched to a gene: 3. The CDR3 consists of 15 residues. The CDR3 loop reads CASSSLAGVYNEQFF. The CDR3 DNA follows: TGTGCCAGCAGCTCCCTAGCGGGGGTCTACAATGAGCAGTTCTTC.

V is TRBV5-1 and J is TRBJ2-1; D perhaps matches TRBD2 (5 bases). CDR1 and CDR2 from the germline V gene are SGHRS and YFSETQ. The CDR3 is 14 residues long. The germline V and J ends were trimmed by 0 bases and 9 bases, with 13 bases remaining between them. The CDR3 protein is CASSLGRSEGEQFF. CDR3 bases: TGCGCCAGCAGCTTGGGGCGGTCCGAGGGTGAGCAGTTCTTC.

This clone appeared a single time. The chain recombines TRBV7-9 with TRBJ2-3, with D unresolved. This CDR3 spans 12 amino acids. V gave up 5 bases and J gave up 6 bases, with 9 bases separating them. The germline gives CDR1 SEHNR, CDR2 FQNEAQ (reference sequence). The DNA of the CDR3 is TGTGCCAGCAGCCCGTTGAAGGATACGCAGTATTTT. It yields the protein CASSPLKDTQYF.

This chain joins TRBV5-1 and TRBJ2-7; D is uncertain. Germline CDR1 reads SGHRS; CDR2 reads YFSETQ. Trimming took off 0 bases at V and 3 bases at J, with 4 bases between the two ends. This CDR3 has 12 amino acids. In DNA, the CDR3 is TGCGCCAGCAGCTTGGGAAACTACGAGCAGTACTTC. Its protein is CASSLGNYEQYF. Full variable domain (outside the CDR3, taken from reference TRBV5-1 and TRBJ2-7): KAGVTQTPRYLIKTRGQQVTLSCSPISGHRSVSWYQQTPGQGLQFLFEYFSETQRNKGNFPGRFSGRQFSNSRSEMNVSTLELGDSALYLCASSLGNYEQYFGPGTRLTVT.

The rearrangement joins TRBV29-1 to TRBJ2-7, with 9 bases aligning to TRBD1. Germline lookup yields CDR1 SQVTM and CDR2 ANQGSEA. This CDR3 comprises 16 residues. V lost 1 base and J lost 0; bases outside the gene matches: 7. For the CDR3, the DNA is TGCAGCGTTGAAGGGGAGTGGGACAGGGACTCCTACGAGCAGTACTTC. Its translation is CSVEGEWDRDSYEQYF.

For the CDR3, the DNA is TGTGCCAGCAGCTTTTATCGGACAGCGGATCTTGAAAAACTGTTTTTT. It specifies CASSFYRTADLEKLFF. J is TRBJ1-4 and V is TRBV7-8; a possible D gene is TRBD1 (6 bases). Germline CDR1 reads SGHVS; CDR2 reads FQNEAQ. This CDR3 region has 16 residues. The germline V and J ends were trimmed by 3 bases and 7 bases, with 18 bases remaining between them.

V gene TRBV4-3 combines with J gene TRBJ1-3; 8 bases are shared with TRBD1. Per the germline V gene, CDR1 is LGHNA and CDR2 is YSLEER. The CDR3 has 14 amino acids. V lost 3 bases and J lost 8; bases outside the gene matches: 6. In DNA form, the CDR3 reads TGCGCCAGCAGCCAGGACAGGGTCGGGGACACCATATATTTT. It codes for CASSQDRVGDTIYF.

Only one count was recorded for this clone. The chain carries TRBV6-5 and TRBJ2-7; weak D call: TRBD2 (5 bases). Deletions cut 6 bases from V and 4 bases from J, with 16 bases between. The CDR3 has 14 residues. Germline CDR1 is MNHEY and CDR2 is SVGAGI. CDR3 DNA sequence: TGTGCCAGCAGGAGAGGACTGACGGTTTACGAGCAGTACTTC. This translates into CASRRGLTVYEQYF.

The J gene is TRBJ2-2, the V gene TRBV28, with a possible D match to TRBD1 (6 bases). The CDR3 totals 20 residues. Germline CDR1 MDHEN, CDR2 SYDVKM. V gave up 7 bases and J gave up 3 bases, with 30 bases separating them. DNA for the CDR3: TGTGCCAGCACCCCCTTCCGACAGGTTCGATCTGGAGGCGACACCGGGGAGCTGTTTTTT. Translated, it gives CASTPFRQVRSGGDTGELFF.

This clone was picked up a small number of times. V and J are TRBV6-5 and TRBJ1-6; D gene ambiguous. V was cut by 0 bases and J by 6 bases, with 9 bases left in between. The CDR3 has 15 amino acids. CDR1 and CDR2 (germline): MNHEY, SVGAGI. This chain's CDR3 is CASSYSSGLNSPLHF. CDR3 DNA sequence: TGTGCCAGCAGTTACTCGAGCGGGCTTAATTCACCCCTCCACTTT.

The CDR3 DNA is TGTGCCAGCAGCCCCAGAGCGGGGGCGGGAGAGACCCAGTACTTC. It encodes CASSPRAGAGETQYF. The genes are TRBV9 and TRBJ2-5; TRBD2 matches 8 bases. J gave up 4 bases and V 4 bases, and 9 bases lay outside the gene matches. Germline CDR1 reads SGDLS; CDR2 reads YYNGEE. The CDR3 is made up of 15 amino acids.

The V and J genes are TRBV4-1 and TRBJ2-1; D is ambiguous. This CDR3 has 15 amino acids. In germline, CDR1 is MGHRA, CDR2 YSYEKL. Trimming took off 3 bases at V and 6 bases at J, with 15 bases between the two ends. The chain's CDR3 is CASSQVVGPANEQFF. CDR3 nucleotides: TGCGCCAGCAGCCAGGTAGTTGGCCCCGCCAATGAGCAGTTCTTC.

The chain has TRBV4-1 and TRBJ2-7; D might be TRBD1 (6 bases). This CDR3 comprises 15 residues. CDR1 is MGHRA and CDR2 is YSYEKL in the germline V gene. Trimming cost V 3 bases and J 5 bases, with 17 bases left between them. CDR3 sequence reads: CASSQGYGAGDEQYF. CDR3 DNA sequence: TGCGCCAGCAGCCAGGGGTATGGGGCAGGGGACGAGCAGTACTTC.

This clone was observed a single time. The genes are TRBV2 and TRBJ1-4; D remains unclear. Germline V gene lookup returns CDR1 SNHLY and CDR2 FYNNEI. The CDR3 loop spans 14 amino acids. V was pared by 6 bases and J by 0 bases, with 8 bases between. The CDR3 is CASRAVATNEKLFF. The CDR3 DNA reads TGTGCCAGCAGGGCGGTAGCAACTAATGAAAAACTGTTTTTT.

This rearrangement joins TRBV27 to TRBJ1-2; TRBD1 matches at 7 bases. This CDR3 comprises 14 residues. V gave up 5 bases and J gave up 8 bases; unmatched junction bases: 11. Germline V CDR1 and CDR2: MNHEY, SMNVEV (reference sequence). The CDR3 nucleotides read TGTGCCAGCAGTACCCGACAGGGAGCGGGAGGCTACACCTTC. Translated: CASSTRQGAGGYTF.

The chain joins TRBV9 to TRBJ2-7, with a possible D match to TRBD2 (6 bases). The germline CDR1 and CDR2 sequences are SGDLS and YYNGEE. The ends were cut back, 2 bases at V and 6 bases at J, with 15 bases in the middle. CDR3 length: 14 amino acids. The CDR3 nucleotides are TGTGCCAGCAGCGTTGTCGGGACTGGGGGCGAGCAGTACTTC. Its protein product is CASSVVGTGGEQYF. Complete variable domain (other parts from reference TRBV9 and TRBJ2-7): DSGVTQTPKHLITATGQRVTLRCSPRSGDLSVYWYQQSLDQGLQFLIQYYNGEERAKGNILERFSAQQFPDLHSELNLSSLELGDSALYFCASSVVGTGGEQYFGPGTRLTVT.

This chain uses TRBV28 with TRBJ1-1; D not certain. V lost 5 bases and J lost 4, with 17 bases in between. Germline CDR1 is MDHEN and CDR2 is SYDVKM. The CDR3 sequence is 15 residues long. DNA of the CDR3: TGTGCCAGCAGTATAAGGGCCGCGCGGGGCACTGAAGCTTTCTTT. Translation: CASSIRAARGTEAFF.

This chain connects TRBV28 to TRBJ2-5; D not certain. Trimming took off 7 bases at V and 2 bases at J, with 8 bases between the two ends. This CDR3 is 12 amino acids long. Germline V gene sequence: CDR1 MDHEN, CDR2 SYDVKM. The CDR3 nucleotides are TGTGCCAGCATGGACCGACAAGAGACCCAGTACTTC. It specifies CASMDRQETQYF.